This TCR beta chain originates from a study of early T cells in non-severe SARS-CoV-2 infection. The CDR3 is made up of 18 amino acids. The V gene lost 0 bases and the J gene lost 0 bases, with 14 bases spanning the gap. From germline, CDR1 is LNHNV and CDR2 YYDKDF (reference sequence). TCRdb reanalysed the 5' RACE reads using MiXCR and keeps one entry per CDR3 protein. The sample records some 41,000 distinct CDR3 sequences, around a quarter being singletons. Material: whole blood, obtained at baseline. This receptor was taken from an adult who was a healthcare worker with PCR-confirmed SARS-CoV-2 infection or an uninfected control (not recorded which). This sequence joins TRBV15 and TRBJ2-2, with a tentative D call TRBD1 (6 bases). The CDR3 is CATSRDHRDTSNTGELFF. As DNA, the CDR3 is TGTGCCACCAGCAGAGATCACAGGGACACCTCGAACACCGGGGAGCTGTTTTTT.